This TCR beta chain was retrieved from a study of blood T cell repertoires in COVID-19 (dated by TCRdb to 2020 to 2021). Describing the broader study: Collaborator samples came from the United States, Italy and Spain and covered acute and convalescent phases of COVID-19. The samples were drawn from the first 160 participants of the ongoing ImmuneRACE study and from more than 1,000 subjects provided by 6 global collaborators. The repertoires were released in a freely available public database meant as a resource for research on the immune response to SARS-CoV-2. Deeply sampled blood TCRbeta repertoires from subjects exposed to, actively infected with, or recovered from COVID-19 were included in the dataset. Where available, HLA class I and class II types were taken from metadata supplied by the sample provider and were not determined by assay-based typing. The prospective study material was composed of cDNA or gDNA derived from T cells, B-cell-depleted T cells, or PBMCs. Nearly every sample came with metadata listing a de-identified subject ID, COVID-19 status, age in years and sex.

Collaborating institutions collected whole blood in K2EDTA tubes following their own protocols. Collaborator samples were shipped for TCRbeta analysis as frozen whole blood, isolated PBMCs, or DNA extracted from either sample type. Beyond this particular receptor, the publication reports: The amount of clinical and demographic metadata varied by source and participant and was provided uncurated.

In the case of this clone: Which antigen it targets is not known. Per-base quality was not reported, and no clone a single base away is much larger than it.

V is clipped by 0 bases and J by 4 bases, and the sequence between their germline boundaries is 13 bases long. Measured from the cysteine to the phenylalanine, the CDR3 is 15 residues long. This entry keeps only the CDR3 DNA: 45 bases, framed from base 1. TCRbeta CDR3 regions were amplified from genomic DNA by means of the immunoSEQ Assay, a bias-controlled multiplex PCR. Per the authors' processing: The number of nucleated cells in each sample was estimated from the amplification of reference gene primers within the assay. To quantify the absolute abundance of each unique TCRbeta CDR3 rearrangement, sequence reads were collapsed and filtered. Productive Simpson clonality was computed per sample as the square root of Simpson's diversity index over productive rearrangements. Entries here come from immuneACCESS through TCRdb and include only in-frame sequences with V and J called. Some clones fail to appear in such tables; in the studies checked, an unresolved V gene covers under half of the shortfall, and the cause of the remainder is unknown. The D gene and trimming were derived from the DNA, and the V and J assignments and clone size from that table. This sample lists about 230,000 clones; around 88% were detected once. The ten largest clones take up roughly 5.7% of the sample.

The rearranged chain carries TRBV5-3 and TRBJ1-1, with no D gene named confidently. TRBV5-3 is identified as an open reading frame with a role that is uncertain. The receptor's source is an elderly man with acute or convalescent COVID-19. The sample taken for sequencing was peripheral blood. The nucleotides read TGTGCCAGAAGCTTGGCCCCCAGTACGCTCACTGAAGCTTTCTTT. It is translated as CARSLAPSTLTEAFF.